This passage covers 22 T cell receptor beta chains from one sample sequenced in a study of cytomegalovirus exposure and HLA in healthy donors. With 60 Vbeta and 13 Jbeta primers, the PCR was carried out. This table comes from immunoSEQ multiplex PCR, and its TCRdb copy is limited to in-frame clones, with some not included. Among 100,000 to 150,000 clones listed, 80% to 90% were seen once. Sequencing was performed on PBMCs. The receptors stem from a man aged 45-65 years in good health and CMV-seronegative.

J is TRBJ1-4 and V is TRBV18; D is possibly TRBD1 (5 bases). Germline loops: CDR1 KGHSH, CDR2 LQKENI. This CDR3 is built from 13 residues. Trimming stripped 8 bases from V and 8 bases from J, with 15 bases between. CDR3 sequence: CASHPQGGEKLFF. DNA of the CDR3: TGTGCCAGCCATCCCCAGGGAGGGGAAAAACTGTTTTTT. The variable domain in full, completed from reference TRBV18 and TRBJ1-4, reads NAGVMQNPRHLVRRRGQEARLRCSPMKGHSHVYWYRQLPEEGLKFMVYLQKENIIDESGMPKERFSAEFPKEGPSILRIQQVVRGDSAAYFCASHPQGGEKLFFGSGTQLSVL.

This clone was seen more than once but under ten times. The chain recombines TRBV6-1 with TRBJ1-6, with D unresolved. The V gene's germline CDR1 is MNHNS and CDR2 SASEGT. Trimming took off 1 base at V and 5 bases at J, with 12 bases between the two ends. CDR3 length: 16 residues. The CDR3 loop is CASSEDERENNSPLHF. The CDR3 DNA is TGTGCCAGCAGTGAAGATGAGAGAGAGAATAATTCACCCCTCCACTTT.

This chain links TRBV6-1 with TRBJ1-4; D possibly corresponds to TRBD1 (5 bases). This CDR3 has 15 residues. The germline V gene has CDR1 MNHNS and CDR2 SASEGT. The V and J ends lost 7 bases and 4 bases respectively, with 16 bases between them. The CDR3 DNA sequence: TGTGCCAGCAAGGAGGGGCTAGGGATTAATGAAAAACTGTTTTTT. Translated: CASKEGLGINEKLFF.

The table lists this clone with a few counts. This rearrangement joins TRBV28 to TRBJ1-5, with D perhaps TRBD1 (5 bases). Germline loops: CDR1 MDHEN, CDR2 SYDVKM. Trimming left V 4 bases short and J 0 bases short, with 25 bases between. The CDR3 sequence is 20 residues long. The CDR3 here is CASSSFFGDLDSFSNQPQHF. The CDR3 DNA follows: TGTGCCAGCAGTTCGTTTTTTGGGGATTTAGACAGCTTTAGCAATCAGCCCCAGCATTTT.

This chain joins TRBV2 and TRBJ1-1; D uncertain. CDR3 length: 13 amino acids. Germline CDR1 is SNHLY and CDR2 is FYNNEI. Deletions cut 7 bases from V and 1 base from J, with 10 bases between. This chain's CDR3 is CASKLAPNTEAFF. The CDR3 DNA sequence: TGTGCCAGCAAGCTAGCCCCGAACACTGAAGCTTTCTTT.

This clone was recorded once. The chain couples TRBV7-8 to TRBJ2-5, with 7 bases matching TRBD2. The CDR3 spans 15 residues. The germline V gene encodes CDR1 SGHVS and CDR2 FQNEAQ. Germline trimming cut 5 bases from V and 5 bases from J; bases unmatched to any gene: 11. Here the CDR3 reads CASSTKRGTLETQYF. CDR3 nucleotides: TGTGCCAGCAGCACAAAGCGGGGTACGTTGGAGACCCAGTACTTC.

About this clone itself: The sample has other DNA sequences that encode this CDR3 too. This chain uses TRBV7-2 with TRBJ1-4; D is perhaps TRBD1 (6 bases). V lost 1 base, J lost 5 bases, and 8 bases lay in between. Germline V gene sequence: CDR1 SGHTA, CDR2 FQGNSA. The CDR3 has 14 amino acids. The CDR3 reads CASSLDRANEKLFF. The CDR3 nucleotides are TGTGCCAGCAGCTTAGACAGGGCAAATGAAAAACTGTTTTTT.

V and J are TRBV5-1 and TRBJ2-7; weak D call: TRBD1 (6 bases). Looked up from germline, CDR1 is SGHRS and CDR2 is YFSETQ. V lost 8 bases and J lost 0, with 15 bases in between. The CDR3 sequence is 14 residues long. CDR3 loop: CASPLTGSSYEQYF. Written as DNA, the CDR3 is TGCGCCAGTCCCCTTACAGGGAGCTCCTACGAGCAGTACTTC.

This chain connects TRBV15 to TRBJ2-7; weak D call: TRBD1 (6 bases). V shed 5 bases and J shed 2 bases, with 19 bases lying between them. The CDR3 is made up of 16 amino acids. Germline V gene data show CDR1 as LNHNV and CDR2 as YYDKDF (reference sequence). CDR3 in DNA: TGTGCCACCAGCCACATCCAGGGGACGGCAACCTACGAGCAGTACTTC. Residues: CATSHIQGTATYEQYF.

This clone has more than one count but fewer than ten. The chain carries TRBV2 and TRBJ2-1, with 8 nucleotides matching TRBD2. This CDR3 spans 14 amino acids. Germline CDR1 SNHLY, CDR2 FYNNEI. Germline trimming cut 10 bases from V and 6 bases from J; bases unmatched to any gene: 11. The CDR3 protein is CATLSGGGFNEQFF. The CDR3 region has the DNA TGTGCCACGTTAAGCGGGGGTGGCTTCAATGAGCAGTTCTTC.

This chain connects TRBV18 to TRBJ1-2; 8 bases fit TRBD1. Germline CDR1 reads KGHSH; CDR2 reads LQKENI. This CDR3 region has 14 residues. The J segment lost 2 bases and the V segment lost 3 bases, leaving 2 bases of the junction unmatched. CDR3 sequence (DNA): TGTGCCAGCTCACCGGACAGGGCGAACTATGGCTACACCTTC. As protein: CASSPDRANYGYTF.

With respect to this clone: The same CDR3 is also encoded by other DNA sequences in this sample. The rearrangement links TRBV4-1 to TRBJ2-3; 8 bases map to TRBD1. Trimming at V came to 4 bases and at J to 1 base, leaving 4 bases not matched to a gene. Looked up from germline, CDR1 is MGHRA and CDR2 is YSYEKL. The CDR3 has 15 amino acids. The CDR3 region is CASSLGQGGTDTQYF. CDR3 in DNA: TGCGCCAGCAGCCTCGGACAGGGTGGCACAGATACGCAGTATTTT.

This chain connects TRBV19 to TRBJ1-5; 11 nucleotides match TRBD1. V lost 8 bases, J lost 7 bases, and 7 bases stayed unmatched. This CDR3 is built from 14 residues. Germline lookup yields CDR1 LNHDA and CDR2 SQIVND (reference sequence). DNA of the CDR3: TGTGCCAGTCGACCGGGACAGGGGGTCCAGCCCCAGCATTTT. It specifies CASRPGQGVQPQHF.

The rearrangement links TRBV18 to TRBJ2-1, with D possibly being TRBD1 (6 bases). Trimming pared 5 bases from V and 4 bases from J, leaving 18 bases between. The germline V gene encodes CDR1 KGHSH and CDR2 LQKENI. The CDR3 runs to 16 residues. CDR3 nucleotide sequence: TGTGCCAGCTCAGCAGACCCGGGACAAGATTACAATGAGCAGTTCTTC. It codes for CASSADPGQDYNEQFF. Full variable domain (rest looked up from reference TRBV18 and TRBJ2-1): NAGVMQNPRHLVRRRGQEARLRCSPMKGHSHVYWYRQLPEEGLKFMVYLQKENIIDESGMPKERFSAEFPKEGPSILRIQQVVRGDSAAYFCASSADPGQDYNEQFFGPGTRLTVL.

The rearrangement joins TRBV13 to TRBJ1-2; TRBD1 aligns across 10 bases. V dropped 4 bases and J dropped 6; count of bases not matched to a gene: 11. This CDR3 is built from 16 residues. From germline, CDR1 is PRHDT and CDR2 FYEKMQ (reference sequence). CDR3 sequence reads: CASSSTGTGVLHGYTF. The CDR3 DNA reads TGTGCCAGCAGCTCAACCGGGACAGGGGTCCTCCATGGCTACACCTTC.

This chain links TRBV6-6 with TRBJ2-5, with D unresolved. The J call is doubtful: the DNA matches TRBJ2-7 better. CDR1 and CDR2 (germline): MNHNY, SVGAGI (reference sequence). The CDR3 runs 15 residues. The CDR3, as DNA: TGTGCCAGCAGTTACTCGCAGGCGAGCTCCTACGAGCAGTACTTC. The encoded protein is CASSYSQASSYEQYF.

The rearrangement joins TRBV6-6 to TRBJ1-1; maybe TRBD1 (5 bases). This CDR3 spans 14 amino acids. Trimming took off 5 bases at V and 0 bases at J, with 10 bases between the two ends. Germline V gene lookup returns CDR1 MNHNY and CDR2 SVGAGI (reference sequence). CDR3 loop: CASSGKTVNTEAFF. In DNA form, the CDR3 reads TGTGCCAGCAGTGGCAAGACAGTGAACACTGAAGCTTTCTTT.

V and J are TRBV30 and TRBJ1-2; 7 nucleotides agree with TRBD1. After removal of 2 bases from V and 7 bases from J, the junction contained 7 bases not matched to a gene. CDR1 GTSNPN and CDR2 SVGIG come from the germline V gene (reference sequence). The CDR3 length is 13 residues. CDR3 sequence reads: CAWSLTGPSGYTF. The CDR3 coding sequence is TGTGCCTGGAGTTTGACAGGGCCCAGTGGCTACACCTTC. The whole variable domain, filled in from reference TRBV30 and TRBJ1-2, reads SQTIHQWPATLVQPVGSPLSLECTVEGTSNPNLYWYRQAAGRGLQLLFYSVGIGQISSEVPQNLSASRPQDRQFILSSKKLLLSDSGFYLCAWSLTGPSGYTFGSGTRLTVV.

This chain connects TRBV5-1 to TRBJ1-2; TRBD1 agrees at 7 bases. The V segment lost 4 bases and the J segment 5 bases; nucleotides outside the gene matches: 14. Per germline, CDR1 SGHRS and CDR2 YFSETQ. The length of the CDR3 is 16 residues. CDR3 coding DNA: TGCGCCAGCAGCGGGGTACGACAAGGGGGCGCATATGGCTACACCTTC. This translates into CASSGVRQGGAYGYTF. The full variable domain, with the rest looked up from reference TRBV5-1 and TRBJ1-2, is KAGVTQTPRYLIKTRGQQVTLSCSPISGHRSVSWYQQTPGQGLQFLFEYFSETQRNKGNFPGRFSGRQFSNSRSEMNVSTLELGDSALYLCASSGVRQGGAYGYTFGSGTRLTVV.

V and J are TRBV9 and TRBJ1-1; no clear D gene. The V gene's germline CDR1 is SGDLS and CDR2 YYNGEE. V shed 3 bases and J shed 4 bases, with 13 bases lying between them. This CDR3 is built from 14 residues. CDR3 protein: CASSDDIVGTEAFF. CDR3 nucleotide sequence: TGTGCCAGCAGCGACGACATCGTGGGCACTGAAGCTTTCTTT.

The chain links TRBV2 to TRBJ2-1; 11 nucleotides match TRBD1. The CDR3 covers 14 residues. With 6 bases clipped from V and 9 bases from J, the junction kept 7 bases outside the gene matches. Germline V gene data show CDR1 as SNHLY and CDR2 as FYNNEI. CDR3 bases: TGTGCCAGCAGCCAGGGACAGGGGGTCGTTGAGCAGTTCTTC. It codes for CASSQGQGVVEQFF.

V usage is TRBV7-8 and J usage is TRBJ2-1, with TRBD2 as a possible D gene (7 bases). This CDR3 is 16 amino acids long. Trimming removed 0 bases from V and 7 bases from J, with 16 bases in between. Germline V gives CDR1 SGHVS, CDR2 FQNEAQ. The DNA of the CDR3 is TGTGCCAGCAGCTTAGCCGGGGGGCGGGGCGGGAATGAGCAGTTCTTC. Residues: CASSLAGGRGGNEQFF. The full variable domain, completed using reference TRBV7-8 and TRBJ2-1, is GAGVSQSPRYKVAKRGQDVALRCDPISGHVSLFWYQQALGQGPEFLTYFQNEAQLDKSGLPSDRFFAERPEGSVSTLKIQRTQQEDSAVYLCASSLAGGRGGNEQFFGPGTRLTVL.